These T cell receptor beta chains were read from a single sample in a study of T-cell memory formation after mild COVID-19. MiXCR was run by TCRdb on the 5' RACE reads, yielding one entry per CDR3 protein. This table holds roughly 300,000 distinct CDR3 sequences, approximately 8% found once. The sequencing sample was made of PBMCs or a T cell subset sorted from them (not recorded which). These receptors originate from a man aged 18 to 35 who had mild COVID-19 (a few samples of this study predate the infection). Cell type and time point are not known. The CDR3 runs from the conserved cysteine through the conserved F or W. A D gene is named only where the DNA matches it firmly. A row's size may be missing; if present it is once, few, many or a size class.

V: TRBV6-2/TRBV6-3
size: .
J: TRBJ2-5
length: 13
D: .
DNA: TGTGCCAGCTGGGCCAGCCCCCAAGAGACCCAGTACTTC
CDR3: CASWASPQETQYF

V: TRBV4-1
size: few
J: TRBJ2-1
length: 17
D: .
DNA: TGCGCCAGCAGCCAAGATCACCCCGGGGCAGCATACAATGAGCAGTTCTTC
CDR3: CASSQDHPGAAYNEQFF

V: TRBV12-3/TRBV12-4
size: many
J: TRBJ2-7
length: 14
D: .
DNA: TGTGCCAGCAGCCTCACTTTCCGGGGTGACGAGCAGTACTTC
CDR3: CASSLTFRGDEQYF

V: TRBV20-1
size: .
J: TRBJ1-1
length: 13
D: .
DNA: TGCAGTGCGCAAGATTCCAGGAACACTGAAGCTTTCTTT
CDR3: CSAQDSRNTEAFF

V: TRBV15
size: few
J: TRBJ1-2
length: 15
D: TRBD1
DNA: TGTGCCACCAGCAGAGACCGGGACAGATACTATGGCTACACCTTC
CDR3: CATSRDRDRYYGYTF

V: TRBV7-2
size: many
J: TRBJ1-5
length: 14
D: TRBD1
DNA: TGTGCCAGCAGCTCTGACGGGACAGGCCTCCAAGGGCATTTT
CDR3: CASSSDGTGLQGHF

V: TRBV19
size: .
J: TRBJ1-3
length: 13
D: .
DNA: TGTGCCAGTACGGACTTCCTTGGGGCCACCATATATTTT
CDR3: CASTDFLGATIYF

V: TRBV6-1
size: few
J: TRBJ1-2
length: 13
D: TRBD1
DNA: TGTGCCAGCAGCGTATCCGGGACAGACGACTACACCTTC
CDR3: CASSVSGTDDYTF

V: TRBV5-1
size: .
J: TRBJ1-1
length: 13
D: .
DNA: TGCGCCAGCAGCTTGGCCAAGCGGACGGATGCTTTCTTT
CDR3: CASSLAKRTDAFF

V: TRBV7-8
size: many
J: TRBJ1-1
length: 15
D: .
DNA: TGTGCCAGCAGCGTAGAGACAGGATATTCTACTGAAGCTTTCTTT
CDR3: CASSVETGYSTEAFF

V: TRBV20-1
size: few
J: TRBJ2-7
length: 11
D: .
DNA: TGCAGTGCTAGTTGGGACGGCCGGCAGTACTTC
CDR3: CSASWDGRQYF

V: TRBV12-3/TRBV12-4
size: .
J: TRBJ1-6
length: 15
D: .
DNA: TGTGCCAGCAGCAAAACAGGGACGGGGAATTCACCCCTCCACTTT
CDR3: CASSKTGTGNSPLHF

V: TRBV27
size: many
J: TRBJ1-5
length: 15
D: .
DNA: TGTGCCAGCAGTTTTGATCGTACCCTCGGTCAGCCCCAGCATTTT
CDR3: CASSFDRTLGQPQHF

V: TRBV9
size: .
J: TRBJ1-1
length: 15
D: .
DNA: TGTGCCAGCAGCGTAGGGAGGGTTCTCAACACTGAAGCTTTCTTT
CDR3: CASSVGRVLNTEAFF

V: TRBV7-8
size: .
J: TRBJ1-1
length: 14
D: TRBD1
DNA: TGTGCCAGCAGCAGCAAGACAGGGAAGGGGGAAGCTTTCTTT
CDR3: CASSSKTGKGEAFF

V: TRBV6-2/TRBV6-3
size: many
J: TRBJ2-2
length: 14
D: .
DNA: TGTGCCAGCAATTTTAACTGGAACACCGGGGAGCTGTTTTTT
CDR3: CASNFNWNTGELFF

V: TRBV5-4
size: few
J: TRBJ2-6
length: 17
D: TRBD1
DNA: TGTGCCAGCAGCTTGGCCAACAGGGGGGCTGGGGCCAACGTCCTGACTTTC
CDR3: CASSLANRGAGANVLTF

V: TRBV6-6
size: .
J: TRBJ1-2
length: 12
D: .
DNA: TGTGCCAGCACCCCAGAGAGGGCTGGCTACACCTTC
CDR3: CASTPERAGYTF

V: TRBV25-1
size: .
J: TRBJ2-4
length: 21
D: TRBD2
DNA: TGTGCCAGCAGTGAATCGACTAGCGGGGGGTACTCACCCCTAGCCAAAAACATTCAGTACTTC
CDR3: CASSESTSGGYSPLAKNIQYF

V: TRBV6-5
size: .
J: TRBJ2-1
length: 16
D: .
DNA: TGTGCCAGCAGTTACACGTCAGGGGCCCCCTACAATGAGCAGTTCTTC
CDR3: CASSYTSGAPYNEQFF

V: TRBV7-9
size: .
J: TRBJ2-1
length: 16
D: .
DNA: TGTGCCAGCAGCTTAGGGGGACAACTGTACCACAATGAGCAGTTCTTC
CDR3: CASSLGGQLYHNEQFF

V: TRBV7-9
size: few
J: TRBJ2-2
length: 22
D: .
DNA: TGTGCCAGCAGCTTATCCCCCGGGCAGGGCCTCTTTCCCAAACCACACACCGGGGAGCTGTTTTTT
CDR3: CASSLSPGQGLFPKPHTGELFF

V: TRBV7-2
size: .
J: TRBJ2-2
length: 15
D: .
DNA: TGTGCCAGCAGCTTAGAAGTTACGAACACCGGGGAGCTGTTTTTT
CDR3: CASSLEVTNTGELFF

V: TRBV7-4
size: .
J: TRBJ2-3
length: 17
D: TRBD2
DNA: TGTGCCAGCAGCTTAGAGTTGCTAGCGGGGTCCACAGATACGCAGTATTTT
CDR3: CASSLELLAGSTDTQYF

V: TRBV12-3/TRBV12-4
size: .
J: TRBJ2-4
length: 14
D: TRBD1
DNA: TGTGCCAGCAGGTTACAGGGGGACAAGAACATTCAGTACTTC
CDR3: CASRLQGDKNIQYF

V: TRBV7-8
size: .
J: TRBJ2-3
length: 15
D: .
DNA: TGTGCCAGCACCCTAGGAGGGGGAAGCACAGATACGCAGTATTTT
CDR3: CASTLGGGSTDTQYF